Each of the 4 T cell receptor beta chains below was sequenced from the same sample in a study of cytomegalovirus exposure and HLA in healthy donors. Sequencing was performed with immunoSEQ multiplex PCR; in TCRdb, only in-frame clones are kept and a portion is missing. Of 150,000 to 200,000 clones detected, approximately 82% appear once; the ten largest clones hold about an eighth. What was sequenced was PBMCs. These receptors all stem from a young woman in good health and CMV-seropositive.

Worth noting for this clone: Other DNA sequences within the sample encode an identical CDR3. The chain couples TRBV27 to TRBJ2-7; no firm D call. CDR1 is MNHEY and CDR2 is SMNVEV in the germline V gene (reference sequence). The CDR3 runs 11 residues. Trimming removed 4 bases from V and 4 bases from J, with 5 bases in between. The CDR3 spells CASSSYYEQYF. The CDR3 coding sequence is TGTGCCAGCAGTTCTTATTACGAGCAGTACTTC.

The chain employs TRBV29-1 and TRBJ2-1, with 13 bases aligning to TRBD2. CDR3 length: 18 residues. V shed 6 bases, J shed 5 bases, and the junction held 16 bases outside the gene matches. Germline V gives CDR1 SQVTM, CDR2 ANQGSEA. This CDR3 is CSVPSGLAGWWGNNEQFF. The CDR3 DNA reads TGCAGCGTCCCCTCGGGACTAGCGGGATGGTGGGGAAACAATGAGCAGTTCTTC.

The V call is TRBV18, the J call TRBJ2-2, with 10 bases aligning to TRBD2. Losses at the gene ends were 3 bases for V and 5 bases for J; bases not matched to a gene: 6. CDR3 size: 16 residues. Germline CDR1 is KGHSH and CDR2 is LQKENI. Written as DNA, the CDR3 is TGTGCCAGCTCACCTACCAGCGGGAGGGAAACCGGGGAGCTGTTTTTT. Amino acid sequence: CASSPTSGRETGELFF.

This chain joins TRBV27 and TRBJ2-7; D remains ambiguous. The CDR3 consists of 15 residues. Germline V gene lookup returns CDR1 MNHEY and CDR2 SMNVEV (reference sequence). V lost 2 bases, J lost 2 bases, and 13 bases lay in between. Here the CDR3 reads CASSLDGPFPYEQYF. The CDR3 coding sequence is TGTGCCAGCAGTTTAGATGGGCCGTTCCCCTACGAGCAGTACTTC.